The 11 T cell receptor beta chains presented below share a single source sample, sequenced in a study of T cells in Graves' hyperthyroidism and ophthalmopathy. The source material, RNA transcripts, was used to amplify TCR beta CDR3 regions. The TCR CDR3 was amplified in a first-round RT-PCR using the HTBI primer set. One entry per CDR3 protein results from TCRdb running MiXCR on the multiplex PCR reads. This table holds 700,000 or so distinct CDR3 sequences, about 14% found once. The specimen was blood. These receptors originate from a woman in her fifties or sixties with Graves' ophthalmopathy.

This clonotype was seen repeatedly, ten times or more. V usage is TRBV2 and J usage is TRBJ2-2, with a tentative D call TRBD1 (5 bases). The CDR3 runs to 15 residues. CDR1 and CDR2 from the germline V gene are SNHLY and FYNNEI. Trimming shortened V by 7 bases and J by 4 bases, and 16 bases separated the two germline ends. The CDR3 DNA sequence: TGTGCCAGCACCTTGGACACGATTGTCACCGGGGAGCTGTTTTTT. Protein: CASTLDTIVTGELFF.

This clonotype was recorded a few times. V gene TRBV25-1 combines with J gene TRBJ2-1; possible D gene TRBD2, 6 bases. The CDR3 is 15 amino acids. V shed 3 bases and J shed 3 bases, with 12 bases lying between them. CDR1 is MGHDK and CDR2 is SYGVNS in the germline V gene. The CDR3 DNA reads TGTGCCAGCAGTGACCCCTTGACTAGCTACAATGAGCAGTTCTTC. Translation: CASSDPLTSYNEQFF. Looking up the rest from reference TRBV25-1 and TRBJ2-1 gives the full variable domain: EADIYQTPRYLVIGTGKKITLECSQTMGHDKMYWYQQDPGMELHLIHYSYGVNSTEKGDLSSESTVSRIRTEHFPLTLESARPSHTSQYLCASSDPLTSYNEQFFGPGTRLTVL.

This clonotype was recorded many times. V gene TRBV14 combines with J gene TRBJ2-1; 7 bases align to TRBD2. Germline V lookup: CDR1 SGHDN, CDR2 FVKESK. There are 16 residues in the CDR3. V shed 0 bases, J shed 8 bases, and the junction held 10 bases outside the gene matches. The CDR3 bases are TGTGCCAGCAGCCAAGACGCAAGACTAGCCTGGGATGAGCAGTTCTTC. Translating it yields CASSQDARLAWDEQFF.

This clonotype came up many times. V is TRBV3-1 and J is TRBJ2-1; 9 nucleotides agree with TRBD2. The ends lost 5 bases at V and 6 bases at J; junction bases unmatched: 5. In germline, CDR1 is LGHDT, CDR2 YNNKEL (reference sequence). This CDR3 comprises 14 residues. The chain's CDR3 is CASSGGRVPNEQFF. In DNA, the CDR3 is TGTGCCAGCAGCGGCGGGAGGGTTCCCAATGAGCAGTTCTTC.

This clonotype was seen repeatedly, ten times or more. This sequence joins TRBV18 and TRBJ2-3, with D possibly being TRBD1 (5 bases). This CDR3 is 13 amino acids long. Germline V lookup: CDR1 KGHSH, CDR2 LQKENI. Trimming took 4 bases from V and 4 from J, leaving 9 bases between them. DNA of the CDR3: TGTGCCAGCTCACTAGACAGTGCAGATACGCAGTATTTT. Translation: CASSLDSADTQYF.

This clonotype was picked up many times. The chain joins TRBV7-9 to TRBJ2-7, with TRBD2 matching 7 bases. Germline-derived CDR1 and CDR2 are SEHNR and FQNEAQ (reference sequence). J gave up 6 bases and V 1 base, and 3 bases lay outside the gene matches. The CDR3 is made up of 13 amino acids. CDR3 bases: TGTGCCAGCAGCTTAGTGGCTAGCGGCGAGCAGTACTTC. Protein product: CASSLVASGEQYF. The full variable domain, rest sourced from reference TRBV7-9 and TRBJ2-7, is DTGVSQNPRHKITKRGQNVTFRCDPISEHNRLYWYRQTLGQGPEFLTYFQNEAQLEKSRLLSDRFSAERPKGSFSTLEIQRTEQGDSAMYLCASSLVASGEQYFGPGTRLTVT.

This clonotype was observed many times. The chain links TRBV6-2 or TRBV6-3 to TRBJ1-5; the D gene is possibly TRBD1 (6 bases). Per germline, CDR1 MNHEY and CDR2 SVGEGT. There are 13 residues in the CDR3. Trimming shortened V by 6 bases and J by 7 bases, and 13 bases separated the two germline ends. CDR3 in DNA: TGTGCCAGCAGATCAACAGGGAAACAGCCCCAGCATTTT. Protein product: CASRSTGKQPQHF.

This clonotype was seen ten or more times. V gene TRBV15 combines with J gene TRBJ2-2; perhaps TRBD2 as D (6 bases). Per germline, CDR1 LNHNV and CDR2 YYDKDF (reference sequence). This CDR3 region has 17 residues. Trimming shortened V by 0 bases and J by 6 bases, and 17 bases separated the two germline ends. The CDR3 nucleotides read TGTGCCACCAGCAGAGATTCAAGGGTGACTAGGGCCGGGGAGCTGTTTTTT. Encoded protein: CATSRDSRVTRAGELFF.

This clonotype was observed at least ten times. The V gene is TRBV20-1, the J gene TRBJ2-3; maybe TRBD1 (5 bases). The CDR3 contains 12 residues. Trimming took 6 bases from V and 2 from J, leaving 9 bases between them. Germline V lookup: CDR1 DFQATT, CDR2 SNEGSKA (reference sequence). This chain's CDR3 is CSACRDTDTQYF. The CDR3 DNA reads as TGCAGTGCATGCAGGGACACAGATACGCAGTATTTT.

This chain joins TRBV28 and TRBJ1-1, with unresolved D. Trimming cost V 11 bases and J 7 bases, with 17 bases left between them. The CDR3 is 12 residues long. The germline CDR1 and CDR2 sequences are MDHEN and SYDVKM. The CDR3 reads CAVRGRPREAFF. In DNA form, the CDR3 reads TGTGCCGTACGCGGACGCCCTCGTGAAGCTTTCTTT. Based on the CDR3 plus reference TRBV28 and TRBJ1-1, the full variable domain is DVKVTQSSRYLVKRTGEKVFLECVQDMDHENMFWYRQDPGLGLRLIYFSYDVKMKEKGDIPEGYSVSREKKERFSLILESASTNQTSMYLCAVRGRPREAFFGQGTRLTVV.

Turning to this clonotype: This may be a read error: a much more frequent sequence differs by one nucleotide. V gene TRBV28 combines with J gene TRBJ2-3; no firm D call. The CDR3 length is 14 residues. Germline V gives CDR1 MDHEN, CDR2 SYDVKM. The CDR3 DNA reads TGTGCCAGCGGTTTACGAGGAGCTACAGATACGCAGTATTTT. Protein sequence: CASGLRGATDTQYF.